Each of the 31 T cell receptor beta chains below was sequenced from the same sample in a study of T cells expressing NK-cell markers. TCRdb reanalyzed the 5' RACE reads, giving one entry per CDR3 protein sequence and no DNA. In all, the sample yields some 16,000 distinct CDR3 sequences. Sequencing was carried out using blood T cells: a sorted CD56 or NKG2C T cell subset, CD4+ or CD8+ T cells, or bulk PBMC T cells (not recorded which). The receptors originated from a man between 18 and 69 years old in good health.

V and J are TRBV20-1 and TRBJ2-5; the TCRdb call, TRBD2, lacks DNA for checking. The germline gives CDR1 DFQATT, CDR2 SNEGSKA (reference sequence). This CDR3 region has 14 residues. CDR3 sequence reads: CSATWTSGRRPQYF.

This CDR3 is CASRPGTSGRTDTQYF. This chain joins TRBV11-2 and TRBJ2-3; TCRdb outputs TRBD2, but without DNA this stays unchecked. The CDR3 has 16 amino acids. CDR1 is SGHAT, CDR2 FQNNGV, per germline.

This CDR3 reads CASSLVPLTGELFF. The gene calls are TRBV7-2 and TRBJ2-2; as DNA is missing, the TRBD2 call by TCRdb cannot be tested. The CDR3 sequence is 14 residues long. Germline assignment: CDR1 SGHTA and CDR2 FQGNSA.

The V call is TRBV28, the J call TRBJ1-2; TCRdb gives TRBD1 as the D gene, but with no DNA this cannot be confirmed. The length of the CDR3 is 13 residues. Germline lookup yields CDR1 MDHEN and CDR2 SYDVKM. CDR3 sequence reads: CASALGTVYGYTF.

This chain uses TRBV5-1 with TRBJ1-2; the TRBD1 assignment by TCRdb is unverifiable without DNA. Germline CDR1 and CDR2: SGHRS and YFSETQ. The CDR3 is 13 residues long. The CDR3: CASSLEQGPGYTF.

This rearrangement joins TRBV6-2 or TRBV6-3 to TRBJ2-7; TCRdb's D call of TRBD1 is untestable without DNA. The CDR3 loop spans 12 amino acids. Germline loops: CDR1 MNHEY, CDR2 SVGEGT. This CDR3 reads CASLRTGDEQYF.

The chain links TRBV3-1 to TRBJ2-1; TCRdb's assignment of TRBD2 cannot be checked, as there is no DNA. Germline V CDR1 and CDR2: LGHDT, YNNKEL (reference sequence). CDR3 length: 17 amino acids. CDR3 protein: CASSQETGGRVANEQFF.

The CDR3 reads CASSLGTGGAYEQYF. The chain has TRBV12-3 or TRBV12-4 and TRBJ2-7; TCRdb lists TRBD1, though no DNA is available to test this call. CDR3 length equals 15 residues.

The rearrangement links TRBV4-1 to TRBJ1-1. The germline CDR1 and CDR2 sequences are MGHRA and YSYEKL. The CDR3 contains 18 residues. The CDR3: CASSQDQAILGRNTEAFF.

This rearrangement joins TRBV27 to TRBJ2-7; TCRdb lists TRBD1, though no DNA is available to test this call. The CDR3 spans 12 residues. Looked up from germline, CDR1 is MNHEY and CDR2 is SMNVEV (reference sequence). The CDR3 reads CASSIQGTEQYF.

This chain uses TRBV27 with TRBJ1-1. Germline V CDR1 and CDR2: MNHEY, SMNVEV (reference sequence). This CDR3 has 14 amino acids. This chain's CDR3 is CASSLRQWDTEAFF.

CDR3 sequence reads: CASSQEILKWAGERNTEAFF. The rearrangement links TRBV3-1 to TRBJ1-1. The CDR3 is 20 residues long. Germline lookup yields CDR1 LGHDT and CDR2 YNNKEL (reference sequence).

The rearrangement uses TRBV3-1 and TRBJ2-1; checking the TCRdb D call of TRBD1 is not possible without DNA. The CDR3 extends over 18 amino acids. Germline-derived CDR1 and CDR2 are LGHDT and YNNKEL (reference sequence). CDR3 loop: CASSQNPWQGAEISWQFF.

CDR3 sequence reads: CATSTRKGAIDYGYTF. This chain links TRBV15 with TRBJ1-2; TCRdb returns TRBD1, unconfirmable since there is no DNA. Looked up from germline, CDR1 is LNHNV and CDR2 is YYDKDF (reference sequence). This CDR3 is 16 amino acids long.

This CDR3 is CASSRLAGGKGDTQYF. The J gene is TRBJ2-3, the V gene TRBV7-6; TCRdb selects TRBD2, and the lack of DNA leaves this call unchecked. CDR1 and CDR2 from the germline V gene are SGHVS and FNYEAQ. The CDR3 spans 16 residues.

The V gene is TRBV6-1, the J gene TRBJ1-6; TCRdb picks TRBD1, but there is no DNA to check that call. This CDR3 has 14 amino acids. Germline V gives CDR1 MNHNS, CDR2 SASEGT. CDR3 sequence reads: CASSGGRDNSPLHF.

The rearrangement uses TRBV9 and TRBJ2-7; TCRdb proposes TRBD2, but this gene call is untestable without DNA. Germline-derived CDR1 and CDR2 are SGDLS and YYNGEE. This CDR3 is built from 15 residues. Here the CDR3 reads CASSVASGRYYEQYF.

The chain carries TRBV25-1 and TRBJ1-2. Germline V gene data show CDR1 as MGHDK and CDR2 as SYGVNS. The CDR3 runs to 11 residues. The CDR3 region is CASSGAVGYTF.

The chain is built from TRBV7-2 and TRBJ2-7; the D call from TCRdb, TRBD1, cannot be confirmed without DNA. Germline-derived CDR1 and CDR2 are SGHTA and FQGNSA. This CDR3 contains 16 residues. The CDR3 sequence: CASSPWTGPSSYEQYF. Drawing the rest from reference TRBV7-2 and TRBJ2-7, the complete variable domain is GAGVSQSPSNKVTEKGKDVELRCDPISGHTALYWYRQSLGQGLEFLIYFQGNSAPDKSGLPSDRFSAERTGGSVSTLTIQRTQQEDSAVYLCASSPWTGPSSYEQYFGPGTRLTVT.

The chain joins TRBV4-3 to TRBJ2-3; no DNA is available, so the TRBD2 call from TCRdb remains unchecked. CDR3 length: 16 residues. CDR1 and CDR2 from the germline V gene are LGHNA and YSLEER. The CDR3 here is CASSQSATSGRNTQYF.

This chain uses TRBV5-1 with TRBJ2-3. There are 12 residues in the CDR3. Per the germline V gene, CDR1 is SGHRS and CDR2 is YFSETQ. This CDR3 is CASSFDVYTQYF. Full variable domain (outside the CDR3, taken from reference TRBV5-1 and TRBJ2-3): KAGVTQTPRYLIKTRGQQVTLSCSPISGHRSVSWYQQTPGQGLQFLFEYFSETQRNKGNFPGRFSGRQFSNSRSEMNVSTLELGDSALYLCASSFDVYTQYFGPGTRLTVL.

This chain uses TRBV7-9 with TRBJ2-7. The CDR3 contains 13 residues. From germline, CDR1 is SEHNR and CDR2 FQNEAQ (reference sequence). CDR3 amino acids: CASSARRDGLAYF.

The rearrangement joins TRBV28 to TRBJ2-2; TCRdb returns TRBD2, unconfirmable since there is no DNA. From germline, CDR1 is MDHEN and CDR2 SYDVKM. This CDR3 spans 16 amino acids. CDR3 amino acids: CASSRSGTSVGGELFF.

CDR3 sequence reads: CASGGLRRTEAFF. The V call is TRBV12-3 or TRBV12-4, the J call TRBJ1-1. The CDR3 contains 13 residues.

The chain combines TRBV19 with TRBJ2-2; TCRdb reports TRBD1, a call that lacks DNA to check it against. The CDR3 is 15 amino acids. CDR1 is LNHDA, CDR2 SQIVND, per germline (reference sequence). Here the CDR3 reads CASSTAGGNTGELFF.

CDR3 sequence reads: CASSQDPQDSGGYTF. The V and J genes are TRBV4-3 and TRBJ1-2; no DNA is available, so the TRBD1 call from TCRdb remains unchecked. Germline V CDR1 and CDR2: LGHNA, YSLEER. The CDR3 sequence is 15 residues long.

This chain joins TRBV6-5 and TRBJ2-3. The CDR3 runs to 14 residues. Germline values: CDR1 MNHEY, CDR2 SVGAGI. Here the CDR3 reads CASSYYGVADTQYF.

The chain carries TRBV28 and TRBJ2-7; TCRdb calls TRBD1, which cannot be checked without DNA. This CDR3 contains 15 residues. Per germline, CDR1 MDHEN and CDR2 SYDVKM. CDR3 in amino acids: CASSLNIGRPYEQYF.

The chain recombines TRBV27 with TRBJ2-3. Germline V CDR1 and CDR2: MNHEY, SMNVEV (reference sequence). This CDR3 has 15 residues. The chain's CDR3 is CASSPYDGSTDTQYF.

This sequence joins TRBV4-2 and TRBJ2-3; TCRdb gives TRBD2 as the D gene, but with no DNA this cannot be confirmed. Germline V gene lookup returns CDR1 LGHNA and CDR2 YNFKEQ. The CDR3 is 15 amino acids. The CDR3 sequence: CASSQPGLVADTQYF.

J is TRBJ2-3 and V is TRBV24-1; TCRdb names TRBD1, which stays unverified in the absence of DNA. Germline V lookup: CDR1 KGHDR, CDR2 SFDVKD. The CDR3 has 13 amino acids. The CDR3 loop reads CATSSPAGDTQYF.